A selection of T cell receptor beta chains follows, all from one sample in a study of cytomegalovirus exposure and HLA in healthy donors. Profiled with immunoSEQ multiplex PCR; TCRdb holds only in-frame clones, not every one. The data contain around 65,000 clones, 80% to 95% of them seen just once; the ten biggest clones take up approximately 5.3%. Material: PBMCs. The receptors stem from a man between 18 and 35 years old in good health and CMV-seropositive. Both conserved end residues are part of each CDR3. A D gene is named only where the DNA matches it firmly. Where a row states a size, it is once, few, many or the class of an expanded clone; other rows omit it.

>16|TRBD2|.|TRBV5-4|TRBJ2-1
CASSLNPSGTTNEQFF
TGTGCCAGCAGCTTGAACCCGAGCGGGACGACCAATGAGCAGTTCTTC
>15|TRBD2|.|TRBV27|TRBJ2-1
CASSPSGRFDNEQFF
TGTGCCAGCAGTCCTAGCGGGAGATTCGACAATGAGCAGTTCTTC
>16|TRBD1|.|TRBV7-9|TRBJ2-5
CASSYGTGGNQETQYF
TGTGCCAGCAGCTACGGAACAGGGGGAAATCAAGAGACCCAGTACTTC
>16|.|once|TRBV9|TRBJ2-1
CASSGRLHSSYNEQFF
TGTGCCAGCAGCGGCAGACTGCATAGCTCCTACAATGAGCAGTTCTTC
>12|.|.|TRBV10-1|TRBJ2-1
CASSESPDLLFF
TGCGCCAGCAGTGAATCCCCGGACTTGCTGTTCTTC
>15|.|.|TRBV9|TRBJ2-3
CASSVDRDNTDTQYF
TGTGCCAGCAGCGTAGACAGGGACAACACAGATACGCAGTATTTT
>14|.|.|TRBV7-9|TRBJ1-1
CASSPRVGSTEAFF
TGTGCCAGCAGCCCACGTGTAGGGAGCACTGAAGCTTTCTTT
>16|.|.|TRBV11-3|TRBJ2-2
CASSLSQGRGTGELFF
TGTGCCAGCAGCTTATCCCAGGGCCGTGGCACCGGGGAGCTGTTTTTT
>16|TRBD1|.|TRBV10-3|TRBJ1-1
CAISESSRTGGIEAFF
TGTGCCATCAGTGAGTCGAGTCGGACAGGGGGCATTGAAGCTTTCTTT
>17|.|.|TRBV10-3|TRBJ2-6
CAISETDSPSGANVLTF
TGTGCCATCAGTGAGACTGACAGTCCCTCTGGGGCCAACGTCCTGACTTTC
>16|.|.|TRBV23-1|TRBJ2-5
CASSRSKGACEETQYF
TGCGCCAGCAGTCGGTCCAAAGGGGCTTGTGAGGAGACCCAGTACTTC
>16|TRBD1|.|TRBV10-1|TRBJ2-1
CASRPGTGGAYNEQFF
TGCGCCAGCAGACCCGGGACAGGAGGCGCCTACAATGAGCAGTTCTTC
>16|TRBD1|.|TRBV13|TRBJ1-5
CASSRSRGPGNQPQHF
TGTGCCAGCAGCCGTTCGAGGGGGCCGGGCAATCAGCCCCAGCATTTT
>15|TRBD2|.|TRBV15|TRBJ2-7
CATSREGISGSAQYF
TGTGCCACCAGCAGAGAAGGAATTAGCGGGAGCGCGCAGTACTTC
>13|.|.|TRBV18|TRBJ2-2
CASSPPGDGELFF
TGTGCCAGCTCACCACCCGGTGACGGGGAGCTGTTTTTT
>17|.|.|TRBV21-1|TRBJ2-7
CASSTGDGTSGDYEQYF
TGTGCCAGCAGCACCGGCGACGGGACTAGCGGGGACTACGAGCAGTACTTC
>12|.|.|TRBV27|TRBJ2-1
CASSLQGAEQFF
TGTGCCAGCAGTTTACAGGGTGCTGAGCAGTTCTTC
>18|TRBD1|.|TRBV6-1|TRBJ2-4
CASSEAGTGVGAKNIQYF
TGTGCCAGCAGTGAAGCGGGGACAGGGGTGGGAGCCAAAAACATTCAGTACTTC
>22|TRBD2|once|TRBV4-1|TRBJ2-2
CASSQGLAGATRGLRSSGELFF
TGCGCCAGCAGCCAGGGACTAGCGGGGGCCACGAGAGGGCTGCGAAGCTCCGGGGAGCTGTTTTTT
>16|TRBD1|.|TRBV7-9|TRBJ2-7
CASSSPLGQGPHEQYF
TGTGCCAGCAGCTCCCCCCTGGGACAGGGACCCCACGAGCAGTACTTC
>13|.|.|TRBV28|TRBJ1-2
CATHHRGGYGYTF
TGTGCCACCCATCACCGGGGAGGGTATGGCTACACCTTC
>15|.|.|TRBV11-2|TRBJ1-2
CASSTPRTVRGGYTF
TGTGCCAGCAGCACACCTCGGACTGTACGGGGTGGCTACACCTTC
>14|.|.|TRBV18|TRBJ1-3
CASSPTDSGNTIYF
TGTGCCAGCTCACCGACAGACTCTGGAAACACCATATATTTT
>14|TRBD1|.|TRBV5-8|TRBJ2-7
CASSAPGQTYEQYF
TGTGCCAGCAGCGCTCCGGGACAGACCTACGAGCAGTACTTC
>14|.|.|TRBV21-1|TRBJ1-1
CASSKEGLATEAFF
TGTGCCAGCAGCAAAGAGGGGTTGGCTACTGAAGCTTTCTTT
>16|.|.|TRBV27|TRBJ2-7
CASSLKAGRSSYEQYF
TGTGCCAGCAGTTTGAAGGCCGGGAGAAGCTCCTACGAGCAGTACTTC
>14|.|once|TRBV15|TRBJ2-5
CATSRDRLPVTQYF
TGTGCCACCAGCAGAGATAGACTACCGGTGACCCAGTACTTC
>17|TRBD1|.|TRBV9|TRBJ1-3
CASSGGDRVDFGNTIYF
TGTGCCAGCAGCGGCGGGGACAGGGTGGATTTTGGAAACACCATATATTTT
>15|TRBD2|.|TRBV2|TRBJ2-7
CASSRVAGWAVEQYF
TGTGCCAGCAGCCGTGTAGCGGGATGGGCGGTCGAGCAGTACTTC
>13|TRBD1|.|TRBV29-1|TRBJ2-7
CSVTGTGAYEQYF
TGCAGCGTCACCGGGACAGGGGCCTACGAGCAGTACTTC
>16|TRBD2|.|TRBV5-1|TRBJ2-7
CASSASRLAGVGEQYF
TGCGCCAGCTCCGCCAGCCGGCTAGCGGGAGTAGGGGAGCAGTACTTC
>14|TRBD1|.|TRBV6-1|TRBJ2-3
CATEPGQGTDTQYF
TGTGCCACCGAGCCGGGACAGGGGACAGATACGCAGTATTTT
>18|.|.|TRBV9|TRBJ2-3
CASSPNPGTPQASDTQYF
TGTGCCAGCAGCCCGAACCCCGGGACACCGCAGGCTTCAGATACGCAGTATTTT
>12|.|.|TRBV6-4|TRBJ1-3
CASRHSGNTIYF
TGTGCCAGCAGACACTCTGGAAACACCATATATTTT
>16|.|.|TRBV6-5|TRBJ2-4
CASSYSFGLAKNIQYF
TGTGCCAGCAGTTACTCGTTCGGACTAGCCAAAAACATTCAGTACTTC
>16|TRBD2|.|TRBV5-1|TRBJ2-5
CASSLEAGRGQETQYF
TGCGCCAGCAGCTTGGAAGCGGGGAGGGGTCAAGAGACCCAGTACTTC
>15|.|.|TRBV5-5|TRBJ2-2
CASSPTGANTGELFF
TGTGCCAGCAGCCCGACAGGCGCGAACACCGGGGAGCTGTTTTTT
>16|.|.|TRBV7-2|TRBJ1-5
CASSLEGGAAYQPQHF
TGTGCCAGCAGCTTAGAGGGCGGGGCAGCGTATCAGCCCCAGCATTTT
>17|.|.|TRBV19|TRBJ1-5
CASSIGSWAVSNQPQHF
TGTGCCAGTAGTATAGGCTCTTGGGCAGTTAGCAATCAGCCCCAGCATTTT
>14|TRBD2|few|TRBV5-4|TRBJ2-7
CASSPAGRSYEQYF
TGTGCCAGCAGCCCAGCGGGGCGCTCCTACGAGCAGTACTTC
>16|.|.|TRBV4-1|TRBJ2-7
CASSQGALQGLYEQYF
TGCGCCAGCAGCCAAGGAGCCTTACAGGGTCTCTACGAGCAGTACTTC
>14|.|.|TRBV19|TRBJ1-5
CASSTDGKHQPQHF
TGTGCCAGTAGCACTGACGGGAAACATCAGCCCCAGCATTTT
>16|.|.|TRBV11-3|TRBJ2-2
CASSLNLLSSTGELFF
TGTGCCAGCAGCTTAAACCTGCTTTCCAGCACCGGGGAGCTGTTTTTT
>17|TRBD1|once|TRBV10-3|TRBJ1-2
CAISESSGRQGINGYTF
TGTGCCATCAGTGAGTCGTCCGGGCGACAGGGGATAAATGGCTACACCTTC
>15|.|once|TRBV28|TRBJ2-5
CASSLVRGNSETQYF
TGTGCCAGCAGTTTAGTCCGGGGGAATTCGGAGACCCAGTACTTC
>12|.|.|TRBV29-1|TRBJ2-2
CSARLQVGELFF
TGCAGCGCCCGCCTTCAGGTGGGAGAACTGTTTTTT
>13|.|.|TRBV6-5|TRBJ1-1
CASKRGMNTEAFF
TGTGCCAGCAAAAGAGGAATGAACACTGAAGCTTTCTTT